This TCR beta chain derives from a study of blood T cell repertoires in COVID-19. Patients in Seattle were enrolled during active infection, then followed longitudinally. Original analysis: Cell counts per sample came from amplifying reference gene primers. Profiled with immunoSEQ multiplex PCR; TCRdb holds only in-frame clones, not every one. V, J and clone size reflect that table, while D and trimming were determined from the DNA. The table shows under 200,000 clones, with about 88% occurring only once. This clone was observed a handful of times. V trimming: 0 bases; J trimming: 5 bases; junction bases outside the gene matches: 6. The CDR3 runs 16 residues. Germline V CDR1 and CDR2: SGHRS, YFSETQ.

The rearrangement uses TRBV5-1 and TRBJ1-3, with 9 positions matching TRBD1. Sequencing used peripheral blood. The origin of this receptor is a man in his sixties with COVID-19, enrolled during active disease. The CDR3 coding sequence is TGCGCCAGCAGCTTGGACGGACAGGGGAATAGAAACACCATATATTTT. It encodes CASSLDGQGNRNTIYF. Variable domain in full (rest from reference TRBV5-1 and TRBJ1-3): KAGVTQTPRYLIKTRGQQVTLSCSPISGHRSVSWYQQTPGQGLQFLFEYFSETQRNKGNFPGRFSGRQFSNSRSEMNVSTLELGDSALYLCASSLDGQGNRNTIYFGEGSWLTVV.